The 8 T cell receptor beta chains in this list originate from one sample, sequenced in a study of blood T cell repertoires in COVID-19. TCRdb's copy holds only in-frame clones and misses some; the assay was immunoSEQ multiplex PCR. The repertoire includes around 250,000 clones, approximately 83% of them detected once, and about 1.9% sits in the top ten. The sample was PBMCs or T cells enriched from blood (not recorded which). The receptors shown here come from a woman between 50 and 59 years old who had recovered from COVID-19.

The chain uses TRBV3-1 (or the pseudogene TRBV3-2) and TRBJ2-5, with D possibly matching TRBD2 (6 bases). Germline-derived CDR1 and CDR2 are LGHDT and YNNKEL (reference sequence). This CDR3 comprises 13 residues. Between the trimmed V and J ends, which lost 6 bases and 7 bases, there was a span of 15 bases. CDR3 region: CASRTGGPGTQYF. The CDR3 DNA follows: TGTGCCAGCAGGACTGGAGGGCCGGGGACCCAGTACTTC.

The chain combines TRBV12-3 or TRBV12-4 with TRBJ2-2; D might be TRBD1 (5 bases). Trimming left V 6 bases short and J 5 bases short, with 7 bases between. CDR3 length equals 12 residues. CDR3 sequence reads: CASSAGTGELFF. The DNA of the CDR3 is TGTGCCAGCAGCGCAGGGACCGGGGAGCTGTTTTTT.

V and J are TRBV6-1 and TRBJ1-1; D is uncertain. This CDR3 spans 13 amino acids. Between the trimmed V and J ends, which lost 1 base and 7 bases, there was a span of 10 bases. Germline V gene lookup returns CDR1 MNHNS and CDR2 SASEGT. CDR3 bases: TGTGCCAGCAGTGAAGTTCAGGAAAGTGAAGCTTTCTTT. It is translated as CASSEVQESEAFF.

J is TRBJ1-6 and V is TRBV7-9; weak D call: TRBD1 (5 bases). Per germline, CDR1 SEHNR and CDR2 FQNEAQ (reference sequence). The V end lost 5 bases, the J end lost 8 bases, and 19 bases lay between the germline ends. The CDR3 extends over 16 amino acids. The CDR3: CASSPPGRDLDSPLHF. CDR3 bases: TGTGCCAGCAGCCCGCCGGGCAGGGATTTGGATTCACCCCTCCACTTT.

The chain carries TRBV27 and TRBJ2-5; TRBD1 matches 9 bases. V gave up 5 bases and J gave up 5 bases; unmatched junction bases: 9. CDR3 length: 15 amino acids. Germline V gives CDR1 MNHEY, CDR2 SMNVEV (reference sequence). Here the CDR3 DNA reads TGTGCCAGCAGTCGAAGGACAGGGGTGAGGGAGACCCAGTACTTC. Amino acids: CASSRRTGVRETQYF.

This clone was recorded many times. V gene TRBV24-1 combines with J gene TRBJ2-4, with D unresolved. There are 13 residues in the CDR3. Germline lookup yields CDR1 KGHDR and CDR2 SFDVKD. Trimming removed 6 bases at V and 3 bases at J, with 8 bases between. The chain's CDR3 is CATSPPGKNIQYF. The CDR3, as DNA: TGTGCCACCAGTCCCCCGGGCAAAAACATTCAGTACTTC.

The CDR3 sequence: CAISTSVSYEQYF. As DNA, the CDR3 is TGTGCCATCAGTACTAGCGTCTCCTACGAGCAGTACTTC. The chain has TRBV10-3 and TRBJ2-7; 7 bases line up with TRBD2. The CDR3 is made up of 13 amino acids. V gave up 5 bases and J gave up 0 bases; unmatched junction bases: 1. Germline values: CDR1 ENHRY, CDR2 SYGVKD.

The CDR3 region is CASSQGPGTGDNEQFF. The CDR3 DNA follows: TGCGCCAGCAGCCAAGGCCCCGGGACAGGAGACAATGAGCAGTTCTTC. The gene calls are TRBV4-1 and TRBJ2-1; 8 nucleotides agree with TRBD1. Germline V lookup: CDR1 MGHRA, CDR2 YSYEKL. Trimming took 1 base from V and 5 from J; bases not matched to a gene: 7. The CDR3 has 16 amino acids.